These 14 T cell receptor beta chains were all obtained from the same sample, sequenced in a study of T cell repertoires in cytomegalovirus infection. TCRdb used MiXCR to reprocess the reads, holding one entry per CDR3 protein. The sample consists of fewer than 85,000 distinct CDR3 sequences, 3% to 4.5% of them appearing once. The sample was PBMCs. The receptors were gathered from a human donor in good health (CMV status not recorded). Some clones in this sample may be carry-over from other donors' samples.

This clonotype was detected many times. CDR3 nucleotides: TGTGCCAGCAGGTCGACGGGACAGCGGTACTATGGCTACACCTTC. Translation gives CASRSTGQRYYGYTF. The chain combines TRBV7-2 with TRBJ1-2; 7 bases align to TRBD1. The V gene end was trimmed by 6 bases and the J gene end by 3 bases; junction bases not matched to a gene: 10. Per the germline V gene, CDR1 is SGHTA and CDR2 is FQGNSA. CDR3 length: 15 amino acids.

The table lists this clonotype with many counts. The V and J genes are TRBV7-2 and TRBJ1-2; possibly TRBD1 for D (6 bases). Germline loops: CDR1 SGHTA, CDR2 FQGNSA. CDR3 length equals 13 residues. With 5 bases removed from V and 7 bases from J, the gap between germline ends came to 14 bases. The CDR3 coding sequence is TGTGCCAGCAGCGCCAGAGGGGGGGGTGGCTACACCTTC. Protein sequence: CASSARGGGGYTF.

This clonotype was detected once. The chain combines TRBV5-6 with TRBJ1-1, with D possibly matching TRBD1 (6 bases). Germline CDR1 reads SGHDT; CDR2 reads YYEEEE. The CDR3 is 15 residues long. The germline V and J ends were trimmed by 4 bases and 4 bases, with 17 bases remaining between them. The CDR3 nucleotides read TGTGCCAGCAGCCATCCACAGGGTCTGATCACTGAAGCTTTCTTT. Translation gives CASSHPQGLITEAFF.

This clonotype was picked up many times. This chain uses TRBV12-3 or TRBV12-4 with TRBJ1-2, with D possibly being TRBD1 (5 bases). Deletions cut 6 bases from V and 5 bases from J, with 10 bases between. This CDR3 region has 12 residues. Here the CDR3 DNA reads TGTGCCAGCAGGACCGGGGCTTATGGCTACACCTTC. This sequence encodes CASRTGAYGYTF.

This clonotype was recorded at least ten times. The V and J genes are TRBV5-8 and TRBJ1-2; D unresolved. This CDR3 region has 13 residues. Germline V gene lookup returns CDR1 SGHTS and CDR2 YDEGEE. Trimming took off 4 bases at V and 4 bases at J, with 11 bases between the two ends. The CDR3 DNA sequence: TGTGCCAGCAGCCCACTAAAGTTCTATGGCTACACCTTC. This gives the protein CASSPLKFYGYTF.

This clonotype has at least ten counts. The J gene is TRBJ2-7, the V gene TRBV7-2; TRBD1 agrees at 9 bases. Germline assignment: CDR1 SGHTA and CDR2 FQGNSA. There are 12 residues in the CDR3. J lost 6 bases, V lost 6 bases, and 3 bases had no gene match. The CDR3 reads CASRRTGAEQYF. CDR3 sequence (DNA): TGTGCCAGCAGGCGGACAGGGGCCGAGCAGTACTTC.

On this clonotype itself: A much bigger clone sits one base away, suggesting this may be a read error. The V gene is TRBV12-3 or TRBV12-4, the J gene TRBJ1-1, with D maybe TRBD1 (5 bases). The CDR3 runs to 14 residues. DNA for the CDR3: TGTGCCAGCAGTCCCAGGGTGGGTGGGACTGTAGCTTTCTTT. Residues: CASSPRVGGTVAFF.

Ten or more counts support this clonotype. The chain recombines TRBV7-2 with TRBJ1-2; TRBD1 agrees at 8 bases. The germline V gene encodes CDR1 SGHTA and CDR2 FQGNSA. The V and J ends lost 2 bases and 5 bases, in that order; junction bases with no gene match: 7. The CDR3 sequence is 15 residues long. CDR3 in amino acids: CASSLTGTGLYGYTF. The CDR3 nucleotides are TGTGCCAGCAGCTTAACCGGGACAGGACTATATGGCTACACCTTC.

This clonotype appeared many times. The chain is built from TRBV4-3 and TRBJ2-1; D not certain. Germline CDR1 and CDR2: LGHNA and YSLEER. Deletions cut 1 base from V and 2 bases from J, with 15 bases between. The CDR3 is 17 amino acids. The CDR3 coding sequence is TGCGCCAGCAGCCAAGGAATAGGGCAGGAGACCTACAATGAGCAGTTCTTC. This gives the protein CASSQGIGQETYNEQFF.

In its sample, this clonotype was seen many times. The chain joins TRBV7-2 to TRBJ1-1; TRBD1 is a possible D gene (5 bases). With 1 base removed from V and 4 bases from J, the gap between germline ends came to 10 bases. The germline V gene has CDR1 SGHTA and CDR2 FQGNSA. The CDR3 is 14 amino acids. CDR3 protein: CASSLDGAATEAFF. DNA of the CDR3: TGTGCCAGCAGCTTAGATGGGGCAGCCACTGAAGCTTTCTTT.

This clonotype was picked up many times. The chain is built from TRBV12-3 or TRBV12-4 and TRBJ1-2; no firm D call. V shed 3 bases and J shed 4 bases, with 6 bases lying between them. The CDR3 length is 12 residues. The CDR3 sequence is CASSFSGYGYTF. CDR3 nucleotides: TGTGCCAGCAGTTTCTCCGGCTATGGCTACACCTTC.

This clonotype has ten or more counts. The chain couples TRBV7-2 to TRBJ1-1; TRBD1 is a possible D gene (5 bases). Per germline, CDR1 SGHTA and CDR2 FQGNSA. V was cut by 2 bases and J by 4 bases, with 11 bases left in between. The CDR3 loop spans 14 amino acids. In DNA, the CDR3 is TGTGCCAGCAGCTTAAGGGGATTGGGCACTGAAGCTTTCTTT. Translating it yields CASSLRGLGTEAFF.

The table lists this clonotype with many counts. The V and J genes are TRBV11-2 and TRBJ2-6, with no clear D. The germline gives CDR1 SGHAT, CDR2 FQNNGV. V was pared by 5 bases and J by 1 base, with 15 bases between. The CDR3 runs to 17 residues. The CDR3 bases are TGTGCCAGCAGCAGACCACCAGAACGATCTGGGGCCAACGTCCTGACTTTC. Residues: CASSRPPERSGANVLTF.

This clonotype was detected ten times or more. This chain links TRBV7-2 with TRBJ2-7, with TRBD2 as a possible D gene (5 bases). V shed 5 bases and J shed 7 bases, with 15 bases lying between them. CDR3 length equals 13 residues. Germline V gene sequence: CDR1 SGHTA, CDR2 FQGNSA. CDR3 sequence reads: CASSQWGEGEQYF. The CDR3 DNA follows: TGTGCCAGCAGCCAGTGGGGAGAAGGGGAGCAGTACTTC.